These 22 T cell receptor beta chains share one sample of origin, sequenced in a study of blood T cells in healthy people across ages. The authors ran a second PCR of 7 to 11 cycles using a sample-barcoded 5' primer and a J-beta primer mix. One entry per CDR3 protein, called by TCRdb with MiXCR from the 5' RACE reads. Of hundreds of thousands of distinct CDR3 sequences listed, roughly 24% are singletons. This sample was shared with a second study, whose subject was T cells of mothers and their children.

The specimen sequenced was blood. These receptor sequences come from a boy younger than 18 in good health.

This clonotype appeared a few times. This sequence joins TRBV5-1 and TRBJ2-5, with 7 bases lining up with TRBD2. In germline, CDR1 is SGHRS, CDR2 YFSETQ. Trimming removed 5 bases from V and 2 bases from J; junction bases left unmatched: 3. The CDR3 length is 13 residues. The CDR3 sequence: CASRISGQETQYF. The CDR3 nucleotides read TGCGCCAGCAGGATTAGCGGGCAAGAGACCCAGTACTTC. Combining the CDR3 with reference TRBV5-1 and TRBJ2-5 gives the whole variable domain KAGVTQTPRYLIKTRGQQVTLSCSPISGHRSVSWYQQTPGQGLQFLFEYFSETQRNKGNFPGRFSGRQFSNSRSEMNVSTLELGDSALYLCASRISGQETQYFGPGTRLLVL.

This sequence joins TRBV4-1 and TRBJ2-5, with 8 bases aligning to TRBD1. This CDR3 has 16 amino acids. Germline V gives CDR1 MGHRA, CDR2 YSYEKL. The ends lost 1 base at V and 1 base at J; junction bases unmatched: 5. CDR3 in amino acids: CASSQATGGRQETQYF. The DNA for the CDR3 is TGCGCCAGCAGCCAAGCTACAGGGGGTCGCCAAGAGACCCAGTACTTC.

CDR3 DNA: TGCGCCAGCAGCCAAGTGGGGGGTGAGACAGATACGCAGTATTTT. Translation: CASSQVGGETDTQYF. V gene TRBV4-1 combines with J gene TRBJ2-3; D is possibly TRBD2 (6 bases). This CDR3 has 15 amino acids. CDR1 and CDR2 (germline): MGHRA, YSYEKL. The ends were cut back, 1 base at V and 3 bases at J, with 11 bases in the middle.

The chain links TRBV4-1 to TRBJ2-5; 7 nucleotides agree with TRBD2. The DNA end favors TRBJ2-7, so the J call may be wrong. Germline loops: CDR1 MGHRA, CDR2 YSYEKL. The CDR3 length is 18 residues. The CDR3 spells CASSQGSVRLGGSYEQYF. As DNA, the CDR3 is TGCGCCAGCAGCCAAGGGTCAGTTCGACTCGGGGGGTCCTACGAGCAGTACTTC.

This chain uses TRBV13 with TRBJ2-5; the D gene is possibly TRBD2 (6 bases). With 8 bases removed from V and 0 bases from J, the gap between germline ends came to 13 bases. Germline V lookup: CDR1 PRHDT, CDR2 FYEKMQ (reference sequence). The CDR3 loop spans 14 amino acids. For the CDR3, the DNA is TGTGCCAGCGCCAAGAGGGACTACCAAGAGACCCAGTACTTC. Translation gives CASAKRDYQETQYF.

This clonotype was detected only a few times. The J gene is TRBJ2-1, the V gene TRBV10-3; 13 nucleotides match TRBD2. CDR1 ENHRY and CDR2 SYGVKD come from the germline V gene. V lost 7 bases, J lost 6 bases, and 3 bases stayed unmatched. CDR3 length equals 14 residues. The CDR3, as DNA: TGTGCCATCAATGGACTAGCGGGGGTCAATGAGCAGTTCTTC. The encoded protein is CAINGLAGVNEQFF.

A few counts support this clonotype. J is TRBJ2-1 and V is TRBV3-1; 9 bases fit TRBD2. The last part of the DNA fits TRBJ2-7 better; the J call may be wrong. Germline lookup yields CDR1 LGHDT and CDR2 YNNKEL (reference sequence). The CDR3 runs to 15 residues. The CDR3 region has the DNA TGTGCCAGCAGCCGGGCGGGGGGGCTCTCCTACGAGCAGTACTTC. Encoded protein: CASSRAGGLSYEQYF.

The J gene is TRBJ2-7, the V gene TRBV18, with D unresolved. Germline values: CDR1 KGHSH, CDR2 LQKENI. CDR3 length: 15 amino acids. The germline V and J ends were trimmed by 6 bases and 2 bases, with 17 bases remaining between them. The chain's CDR3 is CASSHAGRGPYEQYF. DNA for the CDR3: TGTGCCAGCTCCCACGCCGGGCGAGGCCCCTACGAGCAGTACTTC.

This chain uses TRBV27 with TRBJ2-5; perhaps TRBD1 as D (6 bases). Germline V gene sequence: CDR1 MNHEY, CDR2 SMNVEV (reference sequence). This CDR3 is built from 14 residues. V was clipped by 6 bases and J by 2 bases, with 13 bases between them. The CDR3 sequence is CASRHYREQETQYF. The CDR3 DNA reads TGTGCCAGCAGACACTACAGGGAACAAGAGACCCAGTACTTC.

This clonotype was seen a few times. The chain links TRBV11-2 to TRBJ1-3; no clear D. Germline loops: CDR1 SGHAT, CDR2 FQNNGV. V was clipped by 6 bases and J by 2 bases, with 11 bases between them. The CDR3 totals 14 residues. The DNA of the CDR3 is TGTGCCAGCAGAGCACAAGGAGCTGGAAACACCATATATTTT. Amino acid sequence: CASRAQGAGNTIYF.

The V gene is TRBV19, the J gene TRBJ2-5; D may be TRBD1 (5 bases). This CDR3 spans 13 amino acids. CDR1 is LNHDA and CDR2 is SQIVND in the germline V gene (reference sequence). V was shortened by 8 bases and J by 1 base, with 11 bases between the two germline ends. CDR3 nucleotide sequence: TGTGCCAGTCGGAAGGGGCCCCAAGAGACCCAGTACTTC. As protein: CASRKGPQETQYF.

As to this clonotype: A junction boundary mismatches the germline segment, possibly from a read error. The chain is built from TRBV6-1 and TRBJ2-1; D may be TRBD1 (6 bases). This CDR3 is 17 amino acids long. Looked up from germline, CDR1 is MNHNS and CDR2 is SASEGT. The CDR3 region has the DNA TGTGCCAGCAGTCCCTTTAGGACCCAGGGGAAGTGGAATGAGCAGTCCTTC. This codes for CASSPFRTQGKWNEQSF.

This sequence joins TRBV4-1 and TRBJ1-4, with D uncertain. CDR1 MGHRA and CDR2 YSYEKL come from the germline V gene. The CDR3 contains 11 residues. Trimming pared 1 base from V and 13 bases from J, leaving 7 bases between. CDR3 DNA: TGCGCCAGCAGCCAAGGAGCCTCACTGTTTTTT. This gives the protein CASSQGASLFF.

This clonotype appeared a few times. The DNA for the CDR3 is TGTGCCAGCAGACGCAACAGGGGCCGCCAAAGCCTAGCCAAAAACATTCAGTACTTC. Translating gives CASRRNRGRQSLAKNIQYF. The chain joins TRBV12-3 or TRBV12-4 to TRBJ2-4, with TRBD1 matching over 7 bases. V gave up 6 bases and J gave up 0 bases; unmatched junction bases: 17. The CDR3 spans 19 residues.

A few counts support this clonotype. V gene TRBV4-1 combines with J gene TRBJ2-5, with TRBD2 identical over 8 bases. This CDR3 has 14 amino acids. The junction had 3 bases not matched to a gene; V was cut back by 1 base and J by 5 bases. Germline CDR1 and CDR2: MGHRA and YSYEKL. CDR3 region: CASSQVGGAETQYF. The DNA of the CDR3 is TGCGCCAGCAGCCAAGTCGGGGGGGCTGAGACCCAGTACTTC.

The chain recombines TRBV29-1 with TRBJ2-7; unclear D gene. V lost 4 bases, J lost 2 bases, and 9 bases lay in between. Germline values: CDR1 SQVTM, CDR2 ANQGSEA. The CDR3 spans 12 residues. CDR3 coding DNA: TGCAGCGTTGGTGGGGAAGCCTACGAGCAGTACTTC. Amino acids: CSVGGEAYEQYF.

The rearrangement links TRBV27 to TRBJ2-1, with TRBD1 matching over 7 bases. The J call may be incorrect, as the DNA end agrees better with TRBJ2-7. Germline V gene sequence: CDR1 MNHEY, CDR2 SMNVEV (reference sequence). This CDR3 has 17 residues. The CDR3 spells CASIPKCHQGEPYEQYF. The DNA for the CDR3 is TGTGCCAGCATCCCGAAATGCCATCAGGGGGAACCCTACGAGCAGTACTTC.

This clonotype showed up just a few times. The rearrangement uses TRBV2 and TRBJ2-3; D is unresolved. This CDR3 has 13 amino acids. Germline values: CDR1 SNHLY, CDR2 FYNNEI. V dropped 1 base and J dropped 2 bases, with 4 bases sitting between them. CDR3: CASSEGHTDTQYF. The CDR3 coding sequence is TGTGCCAGCAGTGAAGGCCACACAGATACGCAGTATTTT.

The CDR3 loop is CASSFFLGTGGRGYTF. The CDR3 DNA is TGTGCCAGCAGCTTTTTCCTCGGGACAGGGGGAAGAGGCTACACCTTC. This chain connects TRBV7-9 to TRBJ1-2; 11 nucleotides line up with TRBD1. Trimming took 3 bases from V and 8 from J; bases not matched to a gene: 11. The germline V gene encodes CDR1 SEHNR and CDR2 FQNEAQ (reference sequence). The CDR3 covers 16 residues.

The genes are TRBV20-1 and TRBJ1-4, with D uncertain. The V end was cut by 6 bases, the J end by 2 bases, with 10 bases between. Looked up from germline, CDR1 is DFQATT and CDR2 is SNEGSKA (reference sequence). The CDR3 length is 13 residues. The CDR3 spells CSALPDTNEKLFF. The DNA for the CDR3 is TGCAGTGCCCTACCGGACACTAATGAAAAACTGTTTTTT.

V is TRBV5-1 and J is TRBJ2-3, with 13 bases fitting TRBD2. The CDR3 spans 14 residues. Germline lookup yields CDR1 SGHRS and CDR2 YFSETQ. V gave up 5 bases and J gave up 5 bases; unmatched junction bases: 2. The CDR3 region has the DNA TGCGCCAGCAGTGGACTAGCGGGGGAAGATACGCAGTATTTT. Its protein is CASSGLAGEDTQYF.

The J gene is TRBJ2-1, the V gene TRBV7-2; D unclear. The germline V and J ends were trimmed by 4 bases and 9 bases, with 10 bases remaining between them. CDR3 length: 12 amino acids. Looked up from germline, CDR1 is SGHTA and CDR2 is FQGNSA. The CDR3 spells CASSSAYSEQFF. The CDR3 coding sequence is TGTGCCAGCAGCTCTGCTTACTCTGAGCAGTTCTTC.